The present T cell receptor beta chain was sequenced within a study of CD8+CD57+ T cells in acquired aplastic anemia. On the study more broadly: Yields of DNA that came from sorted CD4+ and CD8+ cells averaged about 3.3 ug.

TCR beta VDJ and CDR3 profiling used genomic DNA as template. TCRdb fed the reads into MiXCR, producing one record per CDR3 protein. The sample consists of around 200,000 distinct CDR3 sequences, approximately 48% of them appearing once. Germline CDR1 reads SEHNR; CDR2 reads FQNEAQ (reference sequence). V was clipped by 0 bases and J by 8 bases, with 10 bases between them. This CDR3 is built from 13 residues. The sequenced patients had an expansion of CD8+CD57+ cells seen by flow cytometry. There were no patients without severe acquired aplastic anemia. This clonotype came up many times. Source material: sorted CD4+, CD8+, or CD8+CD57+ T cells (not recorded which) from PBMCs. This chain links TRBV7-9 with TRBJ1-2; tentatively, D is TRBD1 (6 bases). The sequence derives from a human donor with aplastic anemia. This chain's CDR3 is CASSLAGASGYTF. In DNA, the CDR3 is TGTGCCAGCAGCTTAGCGGGGGCTAGCGGCTACACCTTC.